Below, 24 T cell receptor beta chains from the same sample are listed, as sequenced in a study of T-cell reconstitution after alpha-beta-depleted transplantation in children. The TCRbeta library incorporated unique molecular identifiers. Each CDR3 protein is one row after TCRdb ran MiXCR on the PCR reads. The sample shows 700,000 or so distinct CDR3 sequences, roughly 14% of them seen only once. Sequencing was performed on PBMCs, taken before TCRalphabeta/CD19-depleted stem cell transplant. The receptors were sampled from a girl aged 2-10 years with congenital amegakaryocytic thrombocytopenia, due to receive a stem cell transplant.

The rearrangement links TRBV5-1 to TRBJ2-7; TRBD1 aligns across 9 bases. The length of the CDR3 is 13 residues. Losses at the gene ends were 3 bases for V and 5 bases for J; bases not matched to a gene: 3. Germline V gene lookup returns CDR1 SGHRS and CDR2 YFSETQ. This CDR3 is CASSSTGGDEQYF. CDR3 DNA: TGCGCCAGCAGCTCGACAGGGGGGGACGAGCAGTACTTC.

This clonotype was picked up many times. The V and J genes are TRBV5-1 and TRBJ2-5; TRBD1 agrees at 8 bases. Per the germline V gene, CDR1 is SGHRS and CDR2 is YFSETQ. The CDR3 length is 15 residues. With 1 base clipped from V and 2 bases from J, the junction kept 4 bases outside the gene matches. As DNA, the CDR3 is TGCGCCAGCAGCTTGTCGACAGGGGCACAAGAGACCCAGTACTTC. Translating gives CASSLSTGAQETQYF.

The chain recombines TRBV5-1 with TRBJ1-1; no definite D call. Trimming took off 3 bases at V and 4 bases at J, with 16 bases between the two ends. The CDR3 covers 15 residues. The germline V gene has CDR1 SGHRS and CDR2 YFSETQ. CDR3 sequence (DNA): TGCGCCAGCAGCTCCAAGTGGATCTCAGCCACTGAAGCTTTCTTT. Translating gives CASSSKWISATEAFF. The complete variable domain, with remaining parts taken from reference TRBV5-1 and TRBJ1-1, reads KAGVTQTPRYLIKTRGQQVTLSCSPISGHRSVSWYQQTPGQGLQFLFEYFSETQRNKGNFPGRFSGRQFSNSRSEMNVSTLELGDSALYLCASSSKWISATEAFFGQGTRLTVV.

Only a few counts were recorded for this clonotype. The chain combines TRBV7-8 with TRBJ2-2, with 7 bases matching TRBD2. This CDR3 region has 13 residues. In germline, CDR1 is SGHVS, CDR2 FQNEAQ. Trimming at V came to 7 bases and at J to 11 bases, leaving 10 bases not matched to a gene. CDR3 amino acids: CASTNRGEIELFF. In DNA form, the CDR3 reads TGTGCCAGCACCAACCGGGGGGAGATCGAGCTGTTTTTT.

Only a few counts were recorded for this clonotype. The chain is built from TRBV18 and TRBJ2-7, with 8 bases fitting TRBD2. Germline trimming cut 8 bases from V and 3 bases from J; bases unmatched to any gene: 6. This CDR3 spans 13 amino acids. Per the germline V gene, CDR1 is KGHSH and CDR2 is LQKENI. The CDR3 region is CASRPGLDYEQYF. CDR3 nucleotide sequence: TGTGCCAGCCGGCCGGGACTAGACTACGAGCAGTACTTC.

Concerning this clonotype: One end of the junction fails to match germline, which may point to a read error. The V gene is TRBV18, the J gene TRBJ2-1, with D unresolved. Germline V gene lookup returns CDR1 KGHSH and CDR2 LQKENI. The CDR3 has 16 residues. The CDR3 region is CASSPFPIVSYNEQSF. For the CDR3, the DNA is TGTGCCAGCTCACCTTTCCCGATCGTGTCTTACAATGAGCAGTCCTTC.

This clonotype was recorded many times. The chain uses TRBV20-1 and TRBJ2-7; TRBD1 is a possible D gene (5 bases). Germline CDR1 reads DFQATT; CDR2 reads SNEGSKA (reference sequence). V was trimmed by 3 bases and J by 0 bases, leaving 12 bases between them. The CDR3 has 14 amino acids. The CDR3 protein is CSASAQGNSYEQYF. CDR3 nucleotide sequence: TGCAGTGCTAGTGCCCAGGGAAACTCCTACGAGCAGTACTTC.

This clonotype was counted at least ten times. The rearrangement uses TRBV5-1 and TRBJ1-5; 8 bases align to TRBD1. Germline trimming cut 4 bases from V and 2 bases from J; bases unmatched to any gene: 11. The CDR3 has 17 residues. Germline assignment: CDR1 SGHRS and CDR2 YFSETQ. The CDR3 loop reads CASSPTPTGVGNQPQHF. CDR3 in DNA: TGCGCCAGCAGCCCGACACCGACAGGGGTAGGCAATCAGCCCCAGCATTTT.

There are many counts of this clonotype. This rearrangement joins TRBV29-1 to TRBJ2-2; 11 bases match TRBD2. The trim removed 5 bases at V and 2 bases at J, leaving 4 bases unmatched. The CDR3 runs to 15 residues. Germline CDR1 reads SQVTM; CDR2 reads ANQGSEA. The CDR3 DNA reads as TGCAGCGTTCCCGGACTAGCGGGTAACACCGGGGAGCTGTTTTTT. It is translated as CSVPGLAGNTGELFF.

This clonotype has ten or more counts. The CDR3 protein is CASSLRDSRNEQFF. CDR3 in DNA: TGCGCCAGCAGCTTGCGGGACAGTCGCAATGAGCAGTTCTTC. The V gene is TRBV5-1, the J gene TRBJ2-1, with 7 bases fitting TRBD1. The CDR3 has 14 residues. J was trimmed by 6 bases and V by 1 base; bases with no gene match: 4. Germline-derived CDR1 and CDR2 are SGHRS and YFSETQ.

This clonotype was observed many times. The chain combines TRBV4-1 with TRBJ2-5; D not certain. From germline, CDR1 is MGHRA and CDR2 YSYEKL. The V end lost 1 base, the J end lost 1 base, and 10 bases lay between the germline ends. This CDR3 region has 15 residues. The CDR3 region is CASSQVILVQETQYF. The CDR3 nucleotides read TGCGCCAGCAGCCAAGTGATATTAGTCCAAGAGACCCAGTACTTC.

There are many counts of this clonotype. The genes are TRBV20-1 and TRBJ2-7; TRBD2 agrees at 7 bases. V was pared by 0 bases and J by 8 bases, with 10 bases of the junction left unmatched. Germline V lookup: CDR1 DFQATT, CDR2 SNEGSKA (reference sequence). The CDR3 totals 14 residues. As DNA, the CDR3 is TGCAGTGCTAGAGATAGCCTAGCGGATCGGAAGCAGTACTTC. Protein product: CSARDSLADRKQYF.

Many counts were recorded for this clonotype. J is TRBJ1-2 and V is TRBV7-3; D possibly corresponds to TRBD1 (5 bases). Trimming left V 2 bases short and J 4 bases short, with 11 bases between. CDR1 SGHTA and CDR2 FQGTGA come from the germline V gene. The CDR3 contains 14 residues. In DNA, the CDR3 is TGTGCCAGCAGCTTAGAAAGACAGTCCTATGGCTACACCTTC. This encodes CASSLERQSYGYTF.

This clonotype has at least ten counts. The chain is built from TRBV7-9 and TRBJ2-1; D is possibly TRBD2 (6 bases). Germline assignment: CDR1 SEHNR and CDR2 FQNEAQ (reference sequence). The CDR3 consists of 17 residues. The germline V and J ends were trimmed by 5 bases and 6 bases, with 23 bases remaining between them. This CDR3 reads CASSPPHGSSRINEQFF. As DNA, the CDR3 is TGTGCCAGCAGCCCCCCACACGGGAGTAGTAGGATCAATGAGCAGTTCTTC.

This clonotype was recorded many times. The V gene is TRBV4-2, the J gene TRBJ2-1; no firm D call. Deletions cut 2 bases from V and 6 bases from J, with 14 bases between. CDR3 size: 15 residues. Germline V CDR1 and CDR2: LGHNA, YNFKEQ. The CDR3 spells CASSQLSTRINEQFF. CDR3 sequence (DNA): TGTGCCAGCAGCCAATTATCTACCCGTATCAATGAGCAGTTCTTC.

In its sample, this clonotype was seen many times. The chain is built from TRBV5-1 and TRBJ2-2; no clear D gene. Germline V lookup: CDR1 SGHRS, CDR2 YFSETQ. This CDR3 has 14 amino acids. V dropped 2 bases and J dropped 3 bases, with 8 bases sitting between them. The CDR3 sequence is CASSFGRHTGELFF. The CDR3 region has the DNA TGCGCCAGCAGCTTCGGGCGCCACACCGGGGAGCTGTTTTTT.

Turning to this clonotype: This may be a read error: a much more frequent sequence differs by one nucleotide. The chain carries TRBV20-1 and TRBJ2-7; 9 positions match TRBD2. CDR1 and CDR2 (germline): DFQATT, SNEGSKA (reference sequence). The length of the CDR3 is 14 residues. In nucleotides, the CDR3 is TGCAGTACTAGAAGGCCTAGCGGGAACTACGAGCAGTACTTC. Protein product: CSTRRPSGNYEQYF.

This clonotype was picked up many times. V usage is TRBV3-1 and J usage is TRBJ2-3; D remains unclear. V lost 0 bases, J lost 0 bases, and 16 bases lay in between. Germline CDR1 and CDR2: LGHDT and YNNKEL (reference sequence). This CDR3 region has 18 residues. The CDR3 DNA reads TGTGCCAGCAGCCAAGACTCTAGTACCGTTTCGAGCACAGATACGCAGTATTTT. Translated, it gives CASSQDSSTVSSTDTQYF.

This clonotype showed up many times. The chain employs TRBV7-9 and TRBJ2-2; tentative D call: TRBD2 (5 bases). The CDR3 covers 13 residues. From germline, CDR1 is SEHNR and CDR2 FQNEAQ (reference sequence). Trimming shortened V by 7 bases and J by 10 bases, and 16 bases separated the two germline ends. CDR3 coding DNA: TGTGCCAGCACCATTCGGAGGCCTCCGGAGCTGTTTTTT. It encodes CASTIRRPPELFF.

This clonotype was seen ten or more times. V and J are TRBV20-1 and TRBJ2-1; D might be TRBD2 (5 bases). Germline assignment: CDR1 DFQATT and CDR2 SNEGSKA (reference sequence). CDR3 length equals 14 residues. CDR3 amino acids: CSGTSQRSYNEQFF. In DNA, the CDR3 is TGCAGCGGAACGAGCCAGCGGTCCTACAATGAGCAGTTCTTC.

This clonotype was counted ten times or more. The CDR3 loop is CSAPTSGRAFSADTQYF. The CDR3 DNA reads TGCAGTGCTCCCACTAGCGGGAGGGCCTTTAGTGCAGATACGCAGTATTTT. V usage is TRBV20-1 and J usage is TRBJ2-3, with 13 bases that match TRBD2. The junction had 12 bases not matched to a gene; V was cut back by 5 bases and J by 4 bases. Germline CDR1 is DFQATT and CDR2 is SNEGSKA (reference sequence). The CDR3 extends over 17 amino acids.

This clonotype was seen a handful of times. This chain joins TRBV20-1 and TRBJ2-1, with 15 positions matching TRBD2. Germline CDR1 DFQATT, CDR2 SNEGSKA (reference sequence). The trim removed 4 bases at V and 0 bases at J, leaving 4 bases unmatched. The CDR3 sequence is 17 residues long. The CDR3 bases are TGCAGTGCTAACGGACTAGCGGGAGGGCCCTCCTACAATGAGCAGTTCTTC. Translation: CSANGLAGGPSYNEQFF.

This clonotype has ten or more counts. V and J are TRBV20-1 and TRBJ1-1; tentatively, D is TRBD1 (6 bases). Germline V lookup: CDR1 DFQATT, CDR2 SNEGSKA (reference sequence). The CDR3 is 13 residues long. Trimming pared 6 bases from V and 3 bases from J, leaving 14 bases between. CDR3 DNA: TGCAGTGCCCCCCGGGACACCGACACTGAAGCTTTCTTT. Protein: CSAPRDTDTEAFF.

Many counts were recorded for this clonotype. The chain joins TRBV27 to TRBJ2-7, with D unresolved. From germline, CDR1 is MNHEY and CDR2 SMNVEV (reference sequence). The CDR3 length is 14 residues. Trimming removed 1 base at V and 0 bases at J, with 7 bases between. The DNA for the CDR3 is TGTGCCAGCAGTTTATTTGGGGTCTCCTACGAGCAGTACTTC. This sequence encodes CASSLFGVSYEQYF.